The 12 T cell receptor beta chains below come from one sample, sequenced in a study of cytomegalovirus exposure and HLA in healthy donors. The PCR used 60 Vbeta and 13 Jbeta primers. TCRdb's table, derived via immunoSEQ multiplex PCR, lists solely in-frame clones and lacks some. Among 75,000 to 100,000 clones, approximately 7.6% were seen once, and the ten largest hold over 2%. Specimen: PBMCs. These receptors all come from a man aged 45-60 years in good health and CMV-seronegative.

J is TRBJ2-5 and V is TRBV2; 7 positions agree with TRBD1. The CDR3 consists of 12 residues. Germline trimming cut 6 bases from V and 5 bases from J; bases unmatched to any gene: 3. From germline, CDR1 is SNHLY and CDR2 FYNNEI. The CDR3 loop reads CASSGDSETQYF. The CDR3 bases are TGTGCCAGCAGCGGGGACAGTGAGACCCAGTACTTC.

There are a few counts of this clone. Other nucleotide sequences in the sample specify the same CDR3. This chain links TRBV18 with TRBJ2-7; 9 nucleotides line up with TRBD1. The V gene's germline CDR1 is KGHSH and CDR2 LQKENI. The CDR3 is 16 amino acids. The trim removed 0 bases at V and 2 bases at J, leaving 5 bases unmatched. The chain's CDR3 is CASSPPGTGSPYEQYF. In nucleotides, the CDR3 is TGTGCCAGCTCACCACCGGGGACAGGGTCCCCCTACGAGCAGTACTTC.

This clone was seen only a few times. The chain links TRBV5-4 to TRBJ1-1, with 7 bases identical to TRBD1. V lost 4 bases and J lost 3; bases outside the gene matches: 12. Looked up from germline, CDR1 is SGHNT and CDR2 is YYREEE (reference sequence). CDR3 size: 16 residues. The CDR3, as DNA: TGTGCCAGCAGCCGTGTGAAGGGGGCTTTAGACACTGAAGCTTTCTTT. Its translation: CASSRVKGALDTEAFF.

The chain combines TRBV29-1 with TRBJ2-7, with 7 bases lining up with TRBD1. V trimming: 4 bases; J trimming: 5 bases; junction bases outside the gene matches: 11. The CDR3 extends over 14 amino acids. Germline CDR1 reads SQVTM; CDR2 reads ANQGSEA. The CDR3 loop is CSVVALTGRHEQYF. The CDR3 DNA reads as TGCAGCGTTGTCGCCCTGACAGGGAGACACGAGCAGTACTTC.

This clone was detected ten times or more. The chain is built from TRBV5-1 and TRBJ2-1, with TRBD2 matching over 14 bases. V shed 4 bases, J shed 6 bases, and the junction held 12 bases outside the gene matches. Germline lookup yields CDR1 SGHRS and CDR2 YFSETQ. The CDR3 extends over 18 amino acids. DNA for the CDR3: TGCGCCAGCAGCCTAGGACTAGCGGGAGGACTCAGGCTCAATGAGCAGTTCTTC. It codes for CASSLGLAGGLRLNEQFF. The full variable domain, rest sourced from reference TRBV5-1 and TRBJ2-1, is KAGVTQTPRYLIKTRGQQVTLSCSPISGHRSVSWYQQTPGQGLQFLFEYFSETQRNKGNFPGRFSGRQFSNSRSEMNVSTLELGDSALYLCASSLGLAGGLRLNEQFFGPGTRLTVL.

This clone was counted between two and nine times. The V and J genes are TRBV5-4 and TRBJ2-5, with 7 bases lining up with TRBD2. The DNA end lines up better with TRBJ2-7; the J call may be wrong. The germline V gene encodes CDR1 SGHNT and CDR2 YYREEE (reference sequence). The CDR3 sequence is 14 residues long. The DNA of the CDR3 is TGTGCCAGCAGCCGAGCGGGGCCCTCCTACGAGCAGTACTTC. Translated: CASSRAGPSYEQYF.

The chain is built from TRBV6-1 and TRBJ1-5, with D possibly TRBD1 on 5 matching bases. The CDR3 runs 16 residues. V gave up 0 bases and J gave up 7 bases, with 16 bases separating them. CDR1 MNHNS and CDR2 SASEGT come from the germline V gene. CDR3 sequence reads: CASSEALLREDQPQHF. In DNA, the CDR3 is TGTGCCAGCAGTGAAGCGCTTCTCAGGGAAGACCAGCCCCAGCATTTT.

This chain links TRBV10-1 with TRBJ2-3, with D possibly TRBD1 on 5 matching bases. The germline gives CDR1 WNHNN, CDR2 SYGVQD (reference sequence). With 0 bases removed from V and 4 bases from J, the gap between germline ends came to 11 bases. CDR3 length: 15 amino acids. CDR3 in amino acids: CASSESRGGPDTQYF. The CDR3 region has the DNA TGCGCCAGCAGTGAGTCTAGGGGTGGCCCAGATACGCAGTATTTT.

This rearrangement joins TRBV6-1 to TRBJ1-6; the match to TRBD1 covers 7 bases. The CDR3 loop spans 15 amino acids. The V and J ends lost 1 base and 9 bases, in that order; junction bases with no gene match: 6. CDR1 and CDR2 from the germline V gene are MNHNS and SASEGT. As DNA, the CDR3 is TGTGCCAGCAGTGAAGAGAGGGGGCGCTTTTCACCCCTCCACTTT. Amino acids: CASSEERGRFSPLHF.

This clone was seen more than once but under ten times. The chain recombines TRBV7-9 with TRBJ2-5; D perhaps matches TRBD2 (7 bases). Germline CDR1 reads SEHNR; CDR2 reads FQNEAQ (reference sequence). The CDR3 has 14 residues. V was cut by 4 bases and J by 5 bases, with 14 bases left in between. CDR3 region: CASSSTRGGETQYF. The CDR3 DNA is TGTGCCAGCAGCTCGACGAGGGGGGGGGAGACCCAGTACTTC. The entire variable domain, with the rest obtained from reference TRBV7-9 and TRBJ2-5, is as follows: DTGVSQNPRHKITKRGQNVTFRCDPISEHNRLYWYRQTLGQGPEFLTYFQNEAQLEKSRLLSDRFSAERPKGSFSTLEIQRTEQGDSAMYLCASSSTRGGETQYFGPGTRLLVL.

This clone has a handful of counts. The chain recombines TRBV9 with TRBJ1-2; 7 nucleotides line up with TRBD1. The CDR3 spans 13 residues. Germline CDR1 is SGDLS and CDR2 is YYNGEE. J lost 6 bases, V lost 4 bases, and 6 bases had no gene match. Here the CDR3 DNA reads TGTGCCAGCAGCCCGGGACAGAGAGATGGCTACACCTTC. Its protein product is CASSPGQRDGYTF.

The table lists this clone with a few counts. The CDR3 region is CATAERGNNEQFF. The CDR3 DNA follows: TGTGCCACCGCCGAGCGGGGGAACAATGAGCAGTTCTTC. V gene TRBV6-5 combines with J gene TRBJ2-1; 8 bases agree with TRBD2. With 10 bases clipped from V and 5 bases from J, the junction kept 7 bases outside the gene matches. The CDR3 spans 13 residues. CDR1 is MNHEY and CDR2 is SVGAGI in the germline V gene.